The sequence of this TCR beta chain was determined in a study of response to subunit inactivated influenza vaccine. Study-level results: It was suggested by the authors that few new T cells are recruited by each seasonal influenza vaccination.

V gave up 4 bases and J gave up 3 bases; unmatched junction bases: 5. The CDR3 length is 15 residues. In germline, CDR1 is SGDLS, CDR2 YYNGEE. Only a few counts were recorded for this clonotype. Its antigen remains unknown. TCRdb re-called the RT-PCR reads through MiXCR, storing one row per CDR3 protein. The sample consists of over 450,000 distinct CDR3 sequences, under 15% of them appearing once. The source was PBMCs from blood, collected more than 35 days after vaccination. The J gene is TRBJ2-2, the V gene TRBV9, with TRBD1 matching over 8 bases. The sequence was collected from a man in his fifties or sixties who received an inactivated influenza vaccine. The CDR3 nucleotides read TGTGCCAGCAGCCCGCGGACAGGGCACACCGGGGAGCTGTTTTTT. It specifies CASSPRTGHTGELFF.